This entry lists 3 T cell receptor beta chains sequenced from one sample in a study of human versus mouse CDR3 diversity and MHC coevolution. Sequencing was performed with immunoSEQ multiplex PCR; in TCRdb, only in-frame clones are kept and a portion is missing. Of fewer than 80,000 clones listed, 85% to 95% are singletons. Sample: naive CD4+ T cells from blood. Subset described: CD45RO-negative CD62L-positive naive CD4 T cells. The receptors derive from a person between 25 and 75 years old in good health.

This clone was observed a handful of times. The V gene is TRBV6-5, the J gene TRBJ1-2; D perhaps matches TRBD1 (6 bases). Germline V CDR1 and CDR2: MNHEY, SVGAGI. The CDR3 sequence is 14 residues long. Trimming took 6 bases from V and 2 from J, leaving 13 bases between them. DNA for the CDR3: TGTGCCAGCAGATCACAGGGTTTCAACTATGGCTACACCTTC. This encodes CASRSQGFNYGYTF.

J is TRBJ1-1 and V is TRBV6-5; 8 nucleotides agree with TRBD1. Trimming at V came to 5 bases and at J to 1 base, leaving 3 bases not matched to a gene. CDR1 and CDR2 (germline): MNHEY, SVGAGI. This CDR3 is built from 14 residues. The CDR3 spells CASSDRGANTEAFF. DNA for the CDR3: TGTGCCAGCAGTGACAGGGGAGCGAACACTGAAGCTTTCTTT.

This clone showed up just once. This chain connects TRBV28 to TRBJ2-3; possibly TRBD2 for D (6 bases). CDR3 size: 19 residues. V shed 6 bases and J shed 0 bases, with 25 bases lying between them. Germline V gene lookup returns CDR1 MDHEN and CDR2 SYDVKM. CDR3 DNA: TGTGCCAGCAGACAACCATCGGGGGTGAGGACGGAGAGCACAGATACGCAGTATTTT. This encodes CASRQPSGVRTESTDTQYF. Full variable domain (rest looked up from reference TRBV28 and TRBJ2-3): DVKVTQSSRYLVKRTGEKVFLECVQDMDHENMFWYRQDPGLGLRLIYFSYDVKMKEKGDIPEGYSVSREKKERFSLILESASTNQTSMYLCASRQPSGVRTESTDTQYFGPGTRLTVL.